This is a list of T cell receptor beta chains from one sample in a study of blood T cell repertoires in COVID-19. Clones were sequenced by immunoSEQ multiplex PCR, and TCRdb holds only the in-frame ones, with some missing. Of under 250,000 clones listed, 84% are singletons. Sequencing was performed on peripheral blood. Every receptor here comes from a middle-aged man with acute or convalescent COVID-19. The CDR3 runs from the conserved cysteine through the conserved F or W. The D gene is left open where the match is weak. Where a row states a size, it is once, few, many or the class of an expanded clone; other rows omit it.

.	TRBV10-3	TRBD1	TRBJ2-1	TGTGCCATCAGTGACCCAACCGGACAGGGTAAACTTGGAGGCGATGAGCAGTTCTTC	CAISDPTGQGKLGGDEQFF
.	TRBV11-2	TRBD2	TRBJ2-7	TGTGCCAGCAGCTTAGATCTAGGGACTAGCGGGGCAGAGCAGTACTTC	CASSLDLGTSGAEQYF
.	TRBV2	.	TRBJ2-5	TGTGCCAGCACGAGGGACAACCAAGAGACCCAGTACTTC	CASTRDNQETQYF
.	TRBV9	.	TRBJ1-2	TGTGCCAGCAGCGTCGGAGTTAGGAGTCTCTGCACCTTC	CASSVGVRSLCTF
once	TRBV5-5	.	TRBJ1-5	TGTGCCAGCAGCTTGTTGCGGGGTGACAATCAGCCCCAGCATTTT	CASSLLRGDNQPQHF
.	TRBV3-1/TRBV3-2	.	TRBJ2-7	TGTGCCAGCAGCCAGAGCGCTTACGAGCAGTACTTC	CASSQSAYEQYF
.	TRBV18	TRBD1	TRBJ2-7	TGTGCCAGCTCACCCTGGACAGGCTCCTACGAGCAGTACTTC	CASSPWTGSYEQYF
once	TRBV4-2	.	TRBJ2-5	TGTGCCAGCAGCCAATCGGGGCAAGAGACCCAGTACTTC	CASSQSGQETQYF
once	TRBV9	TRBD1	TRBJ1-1	TGTGCCAGCAGCTACAGGGGGCCCCTGAACACTGAAGCTTTCTTT	CASSYRGPLNTEAFF
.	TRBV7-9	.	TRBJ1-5	TGTGCCAGCAGCCCACTTACCGGGCAGCCCCAGCATTTT	CASSPLTGQPQHF
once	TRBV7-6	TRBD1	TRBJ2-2	TGTGCCAGCAGCTTAGAGACGGACAGGGGGCCCGGGGAGCTGTTTTTT	CASSLETDRGPGELFF
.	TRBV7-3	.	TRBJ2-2	TGTGCCAGCAGCTTAAGGCAGGGAAAGACCGGGGAGCTGTTTTTT	CASSLRQGKTGELFF
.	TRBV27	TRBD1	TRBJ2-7	TGTGCCAGCAGTCCTAACATGCGGGACAGGTCCTACGAGCAGTACTTC	CASSPNMRDRSYEQYF
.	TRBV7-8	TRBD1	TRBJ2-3	TGTGCCAGCAGCACAAGGGGACAGGGGGCTTTCACAGATACGCAGTATTTT	CASSTRGQGAFTDTQYF
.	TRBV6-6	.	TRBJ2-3	TGTGCCAGCAGGGTTCAGGGTGGGGCAGATACGCAGTATTTT	CASRVQGGADTQYF
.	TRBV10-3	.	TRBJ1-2	TGTGCCACCTCGACAGACCTCTATGGCTACACCTTC	CATSTDLYGYTF
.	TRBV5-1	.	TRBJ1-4	TGCGCCAGCAGCTCGGACAGAGACAATGAAAAACTGTTTTTT	CASSSDRDNEKLFF
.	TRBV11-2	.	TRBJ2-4	TGTGCCAGCAGCTTAGGCCCAGCGGCCAAAAACATTCAGTACTTC	CASSLGPAAKNIQYF
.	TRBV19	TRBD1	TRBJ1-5	TGTGCCAGTAGTATTGGGACAGACAATCAGCCCCAGCATTTT	CASSIGTDNQPQHF
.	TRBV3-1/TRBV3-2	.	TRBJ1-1	TGTGCCAGCAGCCAACGAGCCACTGAAGCTTTCTTT	CASSQRATEAFF
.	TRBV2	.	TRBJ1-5	TGTGCCAGCAAGGGGGACAGCAATCAGCCCCAGCATTTT	CASKGDSNQPQHF
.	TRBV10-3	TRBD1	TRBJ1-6	TGTGCCACCGGAGCGGGACAGGGTACTTCACCCCTCCACTTT	CATGAGQGTSPLHF
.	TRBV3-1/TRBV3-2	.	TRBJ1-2	TGTGCCAGCAGTTACCGGACAGAGAGCTATGGCTACACCTTC	CASSYRTESYGYTF
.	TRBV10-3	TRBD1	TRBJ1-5	TGTGCCATCAGTGAGCCAGGGGGTGGCAATCAGCCCCAGCATTTT	CAISEPGGGNQPQHF
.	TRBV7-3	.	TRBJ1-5	TGTGCCAGCAGCCCAACCACGGGTCAGCCCCAGCATTTT	CASSPTTGQPQHF
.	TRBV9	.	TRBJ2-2	TGTGCCAGCAGCGGCCGGGGTAGGAACACCGGGGAGCTGTTTTTT	CASSGRGRNTGELFF
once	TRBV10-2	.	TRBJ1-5	TGCGCCAGCAGTGACCCGAATCAGCCCCAGCATTTT	CASSDPNQPQHF
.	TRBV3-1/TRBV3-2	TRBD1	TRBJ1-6	TGTGCCAGCAGCGCTACAGGGGCGTCGGATTCACCCCTCCACTTT	CASSATGASDSPLHF
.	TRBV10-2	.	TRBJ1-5	TGCGCCAGCAGTGAGCAAGGACAGACCGGGGGGTTCAGTCAGCCCCAGCATTTT	CASSEQGQTGGFSQPQHF
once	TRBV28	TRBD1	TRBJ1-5	TGTGCCAGCAGTTTGCAGGGGGTCAGATCAGCGGCTTTT	CASSLQGVRSAAF
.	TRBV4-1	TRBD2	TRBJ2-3	TGCGCCAGCAGCCAAGGGCTTGGACTAGCCGCTAGCACAGATACGCAGTATTTT	CASSQGLGLAASTDTQYF
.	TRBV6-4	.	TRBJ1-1	TGTGCCAGCAGCCCGACAGCTAACACTGAAGCTTTCTTT	CASSPTANTEAFF
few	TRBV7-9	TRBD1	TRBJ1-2	TGTGCCAGCAGAATACAGGGGAACTATGGCTACACCTTC	CASRIQGNYGYTF
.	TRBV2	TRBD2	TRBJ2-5	TGTGCCAGCACAGGACGGACTAGCGGGAGAGGGGCCGAGACCCAGTACTTC	CASTGRTSGRGAETQYF
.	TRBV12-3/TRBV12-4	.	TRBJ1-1	TGTGCCAGCAGTTTCCGGGGGGCGCGTGAAGCTTTCTTT	CASSFRGAREAFF
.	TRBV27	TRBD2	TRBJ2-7	TGTACAGTCGGGACTAGCTTATACGAGCAGTACTTC	CTVGTSLYEQYF
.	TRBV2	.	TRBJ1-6	TGTGCCAGCAGGCTAGACTCCCGCAATTCACCCCTCCACTTT	CASRLDSRNSPLHF
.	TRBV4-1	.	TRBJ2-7	TGCGCCAGCAGCAAACAGGGATCCGAGAGGTCCTACGAGCAGTACTTC	CASSKQGSERSYEQYF
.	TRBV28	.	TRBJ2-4	TGTGCCAGCAGTCCGGAGCTAGCCAAAAACATTCAGTACTTC	CASSPELAKNIQYF